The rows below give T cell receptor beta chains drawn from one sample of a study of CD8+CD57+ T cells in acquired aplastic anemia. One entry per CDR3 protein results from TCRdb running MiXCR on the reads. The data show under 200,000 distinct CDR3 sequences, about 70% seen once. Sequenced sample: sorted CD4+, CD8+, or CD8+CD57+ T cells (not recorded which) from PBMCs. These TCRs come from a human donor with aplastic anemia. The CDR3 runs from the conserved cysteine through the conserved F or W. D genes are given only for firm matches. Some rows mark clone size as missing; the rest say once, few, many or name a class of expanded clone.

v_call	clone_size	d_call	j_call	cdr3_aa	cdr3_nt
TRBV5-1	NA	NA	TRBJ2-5	CASSTDSWETQYF	TGCGCCAGCAGCACGGACAGTTGGGAGACCCAGTACTTC
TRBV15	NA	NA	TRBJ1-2	CATSRAPYKPSPYGYTF	TGTGCCACCAGCAGAGCACCGTATAAGCCCTCCCCCTATGGCTACACCTTC
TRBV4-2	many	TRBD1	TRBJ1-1	CASSQDWGQEAFF	TGTGCCAGCAGCCAAGATTGGGGACAGGAGGCTTTCTTT
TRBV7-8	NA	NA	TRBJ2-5	CASSVGEGGSETQYF	TGTGCCAGCAGTGTCGGCGAGGGGGGCTCAGAGACCCAGTACTTC
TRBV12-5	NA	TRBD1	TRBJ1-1	CASGGGQGAAEAFF	TGTGCTAGTGGGGGGGGACAGGGGGCCGCTGAAGCTTTCTTT
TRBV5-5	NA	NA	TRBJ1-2	CASSLGGSEPYGYTF	TGTGCCAGCAGCTTGGGTGGATCCGAACCGTATGGCTACACCTTC
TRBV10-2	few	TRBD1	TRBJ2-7	CASRQGAEQYF	TGCGCCAGCAGACAGGGGGCCGAGCAGTACTTC
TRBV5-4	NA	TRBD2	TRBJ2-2	CASSLTLAGVNTGELFF	TGTGCCAGCAGCTTGACCCTAGCGGGAGTCAACACCGGGGAGCTGTTTTTT
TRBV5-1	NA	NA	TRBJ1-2	CASPVYYGYTF	TGCGCCAGCCCTGTCTATTATGGCTACACCTTC
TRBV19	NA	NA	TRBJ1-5	CASDDSSWSNQPQHF	TGTGCCAGTGACGACTCTTCCTGGAGCAATCAGCCCCAGCATTTT
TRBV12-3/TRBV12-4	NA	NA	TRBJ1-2	CASSASWAGVIGYTF	TGTGCCAGCAGCGCTAGTTGGGCAGGGGTGATAGGCTACACCTTC
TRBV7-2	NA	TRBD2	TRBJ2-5	CASRQGQGATSGRGHQETQYF	TGTGCCAGCAGACAAGGACAGGGAGCGACTAGCGGGAGAGGCCATCAAGAGACCCAGTACTTC
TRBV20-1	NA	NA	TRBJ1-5	CSARVLVGQPQHF	TGCAGTGCTAGAGTACTTGTAGGTCAGCCCCAGCATTTT
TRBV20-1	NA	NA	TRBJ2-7	CSARGLEQYF	TGCAGTGCTAGGGGGCTAGAGCAGTACTTC
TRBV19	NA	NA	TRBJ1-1	CASSMSLGLVGKAFF	TGTGCCAGTAGTATGTCCCTCGGGTTGGTGGGGAAAGCTTTCTTT
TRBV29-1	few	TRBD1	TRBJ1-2	CSVGEGALTNYGYTF	TGCAGCGTTGGGGAGGGGGCCCTAACTAACTATGGCTACACCTTC
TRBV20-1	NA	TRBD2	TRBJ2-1	CSASSDRAGAYNEQFF	TGCAGTGCCAGCAGTGACCGAGCGGGGGCCTACAATGAGCAGTTCTTC
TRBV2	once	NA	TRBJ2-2	CASTQLAGELFF	TGTGCCAGCACCCAGTTAGCCGGGGAGCTGTTTTTT
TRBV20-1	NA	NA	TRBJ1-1	CSARPTKLGNTEAFF	TGCAGTGCTAGACCTACGAAGTTAGGGAACACTGAAGCTTTCTTT
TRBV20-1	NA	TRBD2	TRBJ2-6	CSASSGLAGLSGANVLTF	TGCAGTGCTAGCTCGGGACTAGCGGGCCTCTCTGGGGCCAACGTCCTGACTTTC
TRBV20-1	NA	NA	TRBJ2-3	CSAPFRGTQYF	TGCAGTGCTCCCTTTAGAGGTACGCAGTATTTT
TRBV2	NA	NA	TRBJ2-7	CASTLLYEQYF	TGTGCCAGCACCCTATTATACGAGCAGTACTTC
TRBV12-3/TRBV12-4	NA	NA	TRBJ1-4	CASSLGIGEKLFF	TGTGCCAGCAGTTTAGGTATCGGTGAAAAACTGTTTTTT